Here is one TCR beta chain with its context. The protocol was immunoSEQ multiplex PCR, while the TCRdb copy is restricted to in-frame clones and leaves out a portion. The data show about 140,000 clones, roughly 90% seen once. Germline V gene data show CDR1 as SNHLY and CDR2 as FYNNEI. Trimming left V 6 bases short and J 6 bases short, with 20 bases between. The CDR3 has 15 residues. This sample is drawn from a study of control samples from healthy donors and cancer patients. This chain connects TRBV2 to TRBJ1-2; D unresolved. Sequencing input: blood. The clonotype was recovered from a young man in good health. The CDR3 coding sequence is TGTGCCAGCAGATCGGCGGGGATAAGAAGTCATGGCTACACCTTC. Its protein product is CASRSAGIRSHGYTF.